This T cell receptor beta chain derives from a study of blood T cell repertoires in COVID-19. Study-wide context: In each case, the material was cDNA or gDNA derived from T cells, B-cell-depleted T cells, or PBMCs.

Sequencing used immunoSEQ multiplex PCR; TCRdb keeps in-frame clones, though not all of them. The repertoire holds about 150,000 clones, with approximately 86% as singletons. Sequenced: peripheral blood. The clonotype comes from a man aged 55 to 69 with COVID-19, enrolled during active disease.

This CDR3 reads CASSLMPGGTDTQYF. The CDR3 nucleotides read TGTGCCAGCAGCTTAATGCCAGGGGGCACAGATACGCAGTATTTT. The gene calls are TRBV7-3 and TRBJ2-3, with D possibly TRBD1 on 6 matching bases. V dropped 1 base and J dropped 1 base, with 9 bases sitting between them. Germline assignment: CDR1 SGHTA and CDR2 FQGTGA. This CDR3 is 15 amino acids long. The full variable domain, in which reference TRBV7-3 and TRBJ2-3 provide the parts outside the CDR3, is GAGVSQTPSNKVTEKGKYVELRCDPISGHTALYWYRQSLGQGPEFLIYFQGTGAADDSGLPNDRFFAVRPEGSVSTLKIQRTERGDSAVYLCASSLMPGGTDTQYFGPGTRLTVL.